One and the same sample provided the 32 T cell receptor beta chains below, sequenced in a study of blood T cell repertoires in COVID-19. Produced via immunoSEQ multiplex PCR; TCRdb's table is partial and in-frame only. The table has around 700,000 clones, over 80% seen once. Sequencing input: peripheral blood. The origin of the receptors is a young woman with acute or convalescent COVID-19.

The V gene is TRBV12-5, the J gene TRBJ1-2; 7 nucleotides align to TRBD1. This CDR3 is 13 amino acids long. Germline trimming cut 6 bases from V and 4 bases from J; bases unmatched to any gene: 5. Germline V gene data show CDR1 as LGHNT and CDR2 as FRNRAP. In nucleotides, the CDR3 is TGTGCTAGTGGGACAGGGAGTCTCTATGGCTACACCTTC. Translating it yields CASGTGSLYGYTF.

CDR3 protein: CASALLSLTGYTF. The DNA for the CDR3 is TGTGCCAGCGCTCTCCTATCACTAACCGGCTACACCTTC. J is TRBJ1-2 and V is TRBV28; D uncertain. Per the germline V gene, CDR1 is MDHEN and CDR2 is SYDVKM. V was pared by 8 bases and J by 8 bases, with 18 bases between. This CDR3 region has 13 residues.

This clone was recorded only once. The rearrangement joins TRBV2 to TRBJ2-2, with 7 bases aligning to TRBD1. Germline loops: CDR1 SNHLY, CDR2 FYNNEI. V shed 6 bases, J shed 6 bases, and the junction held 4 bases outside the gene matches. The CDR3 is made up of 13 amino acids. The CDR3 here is CASRRQGSGELFF. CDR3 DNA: TGTGCCAGCAGGAGACAGGGCTCCGGGGAGCTGTTTTTT.

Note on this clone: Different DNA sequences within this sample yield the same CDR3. The CDR3 loop is CASSLGSTEAFF. In DNA, the CDR3 is TGTGCCAGCAGCTTAGGGAGTACTGAAGCTTTCTTT. This chain connects TRBV7-9 to TRBJ1-1; D gene uncertain. The CDR3 covers 12 residues. CDR1 and CDR2 from the germline V gene are SEHNR and FQNEAQ (reference sequence). With 1 base removed from V and 5 bases from J, the gap between germline ends came to 5 bases.

The CDR3 protein is CASRRGQGGYTF. CDR3 coding DNA: TGTGCCAGCAGGCGGGGGCAGGGTGGCTACACCTTC. The rearrangement uses TRBV5-6 and TRBJ1-2; tentative D call: TRBD1 (6 bases). V was trimmed by 5 bases and J by 7 bases, leaving 12 bases between them. Germline V CDR1 and CDR2: SGHDT, YYEEEE. The CDR3 is made up of 12 amino acids.

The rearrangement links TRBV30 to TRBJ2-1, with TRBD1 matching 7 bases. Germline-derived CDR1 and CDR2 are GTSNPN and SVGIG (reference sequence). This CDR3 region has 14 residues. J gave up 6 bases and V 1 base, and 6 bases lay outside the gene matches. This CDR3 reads CAWSEGGLGNEQFF. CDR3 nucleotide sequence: TGTGCCTGGAGTGAAGGGGGCCTCGGCAATGAGCAGTTCTTC.

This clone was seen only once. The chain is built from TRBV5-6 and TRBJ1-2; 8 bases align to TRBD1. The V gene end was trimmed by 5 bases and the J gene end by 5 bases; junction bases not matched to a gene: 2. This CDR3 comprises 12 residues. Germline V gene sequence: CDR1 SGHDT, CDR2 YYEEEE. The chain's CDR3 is CASRRQGYGYTF. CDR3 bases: TGTGCCAGCAGGCGACAGGGGTATGGCTACACCTTC.

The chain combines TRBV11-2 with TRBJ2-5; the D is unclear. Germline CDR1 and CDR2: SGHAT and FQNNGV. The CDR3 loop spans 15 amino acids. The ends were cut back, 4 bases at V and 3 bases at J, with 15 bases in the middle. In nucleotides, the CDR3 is TGTGCCAGCAGCTCCCCCCTAGTGATGGAAGAGACCCAGTACTTC. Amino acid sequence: CASSSPLVMEETQYF.

The CDR3 DNA follows: TGTGCCAGCAGCCTCAGGACAGGGAGGGACGAGCAGTACTTC. This gives the protein CASSLRTGRDEQYF. This sequence joins TRBV3-1 (or the pseudogene TRBV3-2) and TRBJ2-7, with D perhaps matching TRBD1 (8 bases). The CDR3 extends over 14 amino acids. Trimming cost V 4 bases and J 5 bases, with 15 bases left between them. Germline CDR1 is LGHDT and CDR2 is YNNKEL (reference sequence).

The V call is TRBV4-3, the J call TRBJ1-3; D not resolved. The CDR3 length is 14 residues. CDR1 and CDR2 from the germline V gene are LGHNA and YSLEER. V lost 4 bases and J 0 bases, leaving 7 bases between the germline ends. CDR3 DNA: TGCGCCAGCAGCCGAGACCGCTCTGGAAACACCATATATTTT. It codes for CASSRDRSGNTIYF.

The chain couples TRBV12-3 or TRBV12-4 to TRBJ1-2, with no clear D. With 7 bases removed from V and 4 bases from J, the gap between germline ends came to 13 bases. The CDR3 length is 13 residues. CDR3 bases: TGTGCCAGCACCCCGACCGGGGTCTATGGCTACACCTTC. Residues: CASTPTGVYGYTF.

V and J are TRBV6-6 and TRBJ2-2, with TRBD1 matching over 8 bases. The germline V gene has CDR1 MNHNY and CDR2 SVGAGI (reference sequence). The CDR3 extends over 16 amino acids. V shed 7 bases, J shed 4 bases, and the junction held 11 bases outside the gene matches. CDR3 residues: CASILQQGASTGELFF. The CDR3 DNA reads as TGTGCCAGCATTTTACAGCAGGGGGCGAGCACCGGGGAGCTGTTTTTT.

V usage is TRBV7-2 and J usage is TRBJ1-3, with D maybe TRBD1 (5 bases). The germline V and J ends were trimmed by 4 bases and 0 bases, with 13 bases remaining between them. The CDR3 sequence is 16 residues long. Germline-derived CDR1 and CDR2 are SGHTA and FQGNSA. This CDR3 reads CASSSPRDSSGNTIYF. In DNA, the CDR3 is TGTGCCAGCAGCTCCCCCCGAGACAGCTCTGGAAACACCATATATTTT.

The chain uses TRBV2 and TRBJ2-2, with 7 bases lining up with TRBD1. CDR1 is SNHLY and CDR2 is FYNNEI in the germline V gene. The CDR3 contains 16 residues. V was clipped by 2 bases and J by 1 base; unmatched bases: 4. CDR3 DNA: TGTGCCAGCAGTGAAATGGGGACAGTGAACACCGGGGAGCTGTTTTTT. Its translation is CASSEMGTVNTGELFF.

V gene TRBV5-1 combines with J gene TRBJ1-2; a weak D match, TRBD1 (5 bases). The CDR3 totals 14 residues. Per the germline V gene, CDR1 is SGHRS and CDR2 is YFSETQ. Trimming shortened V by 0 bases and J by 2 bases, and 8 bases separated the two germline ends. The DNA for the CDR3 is TGCGCCAGCAGCTTGGTGACAGAGAACTATGGCTACACCTTC. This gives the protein CASSLVTENYGYTF.

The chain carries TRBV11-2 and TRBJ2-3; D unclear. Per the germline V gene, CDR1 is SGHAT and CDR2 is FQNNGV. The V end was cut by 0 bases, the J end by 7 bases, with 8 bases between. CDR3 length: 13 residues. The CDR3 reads CASSLDWLNTQYF. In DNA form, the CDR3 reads TGTGCCAGCAGCTTAGATTGGCTGAATACGCAGTATTTT. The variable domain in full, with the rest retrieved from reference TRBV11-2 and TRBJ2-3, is EAGVAQSPRYKIIEKRQSVAFWCNPISGHATLYWYQQILGQGPKLLIQFQNNGVVDDSQLPKDRFSAERLKGVDSTLKIQPAKLEDSAVYLCASSLDWLNTQYFGPGTRLTVL.

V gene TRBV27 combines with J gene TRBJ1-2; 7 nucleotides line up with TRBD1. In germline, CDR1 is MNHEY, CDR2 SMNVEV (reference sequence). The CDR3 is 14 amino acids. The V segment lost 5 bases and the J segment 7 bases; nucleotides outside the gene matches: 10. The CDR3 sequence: CASSKSTGSIGYTF. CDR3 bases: TGTGCCAGCAGTAAATCGACAGGGTCTATTGGCTACACCTTC.

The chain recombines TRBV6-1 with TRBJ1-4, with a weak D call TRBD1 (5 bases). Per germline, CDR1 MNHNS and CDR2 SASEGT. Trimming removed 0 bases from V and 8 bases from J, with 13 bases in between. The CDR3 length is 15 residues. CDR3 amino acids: CASSEARQGGEKLFF. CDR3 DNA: TGTGCCAGCAGTGAAGCGCGGCAGGGTGGAGAAAAACTGTTTTTT.

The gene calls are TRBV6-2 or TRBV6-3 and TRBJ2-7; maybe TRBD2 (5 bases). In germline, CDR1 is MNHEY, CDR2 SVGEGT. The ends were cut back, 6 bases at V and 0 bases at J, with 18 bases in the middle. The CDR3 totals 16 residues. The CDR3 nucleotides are TGTGCCAGCAGCTCCCGGAGCGGTGCAAACTCCTACGAGCAGTACTTC. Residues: CASSSRSGANSYEQYF.

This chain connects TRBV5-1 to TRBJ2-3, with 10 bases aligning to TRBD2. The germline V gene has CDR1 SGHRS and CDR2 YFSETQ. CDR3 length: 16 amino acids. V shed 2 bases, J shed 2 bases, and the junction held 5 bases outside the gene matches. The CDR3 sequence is CASSFGLAVSTDTQYF. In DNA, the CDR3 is TGCGCCAGCAGCTTTGGACTAGCGGTTTCCACAGATACGCAGTATTTT.

CDR3 bases: TGTGCCAGCTCAGACAGGGTAGGGGGGACTGAAGCTTTCTTT. Its protein product is CASSDRVGGTEAFF. The chain links TRBV6-5 to TRBJ1-1, with 7 bases lining up with TRBD1. With 8 bases clipped from V and 5 bases from J, the junction kept 11 bases outside the gene matches. CDR1 and CDR2 (germline): MNHEY, SVGAGI. The CDR3 is 14 amino acids.

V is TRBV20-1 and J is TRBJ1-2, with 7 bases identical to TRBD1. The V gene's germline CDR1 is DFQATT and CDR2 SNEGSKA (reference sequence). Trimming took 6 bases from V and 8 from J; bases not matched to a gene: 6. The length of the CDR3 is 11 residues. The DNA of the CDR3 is TGCAGTGCGCGGACAGGACGAGGCTACACCTTC. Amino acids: CSARTGRGYTF.

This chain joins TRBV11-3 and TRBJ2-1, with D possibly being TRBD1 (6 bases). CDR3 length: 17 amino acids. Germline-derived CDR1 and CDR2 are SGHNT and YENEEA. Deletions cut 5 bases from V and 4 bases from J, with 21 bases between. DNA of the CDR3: TGTGCCAGCAGCCTGGGGTTGGGACCGGACAGTTACAATGAGCAGTTCTTC. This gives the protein CASSLGLGPDSYNEQFF.

CDR3 loop: CSVISVNTEAFF. CDR3 sequence (DNA): TGCAGCGTTATCAGCGTCAACACTGAAGCTTTCTTT. This sequence joins TRBV29-1 and TRBJ1-1, with unresolved D. CDR1 SQVTM and CDR2 ANQGSEA come from the germline V gene. V gave up 5 bases and J gave up 2 bases, with 9 bases separating them. The length of the CDR3 is 12 residues.

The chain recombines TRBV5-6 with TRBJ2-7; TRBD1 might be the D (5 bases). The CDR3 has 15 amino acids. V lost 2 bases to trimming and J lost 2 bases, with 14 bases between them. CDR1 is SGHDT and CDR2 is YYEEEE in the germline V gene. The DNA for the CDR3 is TGTGCCAGCAGCTTTTTTGGGGCAGGCCCCTACGAGCAGTACTTC. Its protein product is CASSFFGAGPYEQYF.

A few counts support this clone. The chain's CDR3 is CASSQGAGINYGYTF. In nucleotides, the CDR3 is TGTGCCAGCAGCCAAGGGGCGGGTATTAACTATGGCTACACCTTC. The chain couples TRBV4-2 to TRBJ1-2; D ambiguous. Looked up from germline, CDR1 is LGHNA and CDR2 is YNFKEQ. The CDR3 is 15 amino acids. Trimming took off 1 base at V and 1 base at J, with 10 bases between the two ends.

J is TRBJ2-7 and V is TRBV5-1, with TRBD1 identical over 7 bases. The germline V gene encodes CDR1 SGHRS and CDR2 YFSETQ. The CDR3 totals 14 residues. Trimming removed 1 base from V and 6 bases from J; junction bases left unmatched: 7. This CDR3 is CASSLTGEKGEQYF. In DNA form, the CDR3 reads TGCGCCAGCAGCTTGACAGGGGAGAAGGGCGAGCAGTACTTC.

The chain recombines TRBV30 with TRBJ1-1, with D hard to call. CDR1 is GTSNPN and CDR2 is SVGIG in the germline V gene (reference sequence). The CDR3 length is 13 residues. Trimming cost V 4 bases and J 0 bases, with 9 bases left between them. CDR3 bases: TGTGCCTGGATCCTGGAGATGAACACTGAAGCTTTCTTT. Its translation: CAWILEMNTEAFF.

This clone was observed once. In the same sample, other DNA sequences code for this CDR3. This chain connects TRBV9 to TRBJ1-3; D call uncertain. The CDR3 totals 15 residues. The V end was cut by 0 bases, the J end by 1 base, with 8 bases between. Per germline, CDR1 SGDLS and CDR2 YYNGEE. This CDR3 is CASSVGGGSGNTIYF. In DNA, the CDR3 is TGTGCCAGCAGCGTAGGGGGAGGGTCTGGAAACACCATATATTTT.

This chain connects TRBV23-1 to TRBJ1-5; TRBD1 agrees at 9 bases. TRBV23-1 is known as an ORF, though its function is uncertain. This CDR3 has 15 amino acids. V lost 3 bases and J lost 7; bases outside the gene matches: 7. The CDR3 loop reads CASSHPDRGGQPQHF. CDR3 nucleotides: TGCGCCAGCAGTCACCCGGACAGGGGCGGACAGCCCCAGCATTTT.

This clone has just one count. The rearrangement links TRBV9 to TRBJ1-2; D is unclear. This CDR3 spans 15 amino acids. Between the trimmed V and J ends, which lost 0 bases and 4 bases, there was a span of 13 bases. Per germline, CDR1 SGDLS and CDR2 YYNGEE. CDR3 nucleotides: TGTGCCAGCAGCGTAGGCGAGGGAAGCCCCTATGGCTACACCTTC. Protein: CASSVGEGSPYGYTF.

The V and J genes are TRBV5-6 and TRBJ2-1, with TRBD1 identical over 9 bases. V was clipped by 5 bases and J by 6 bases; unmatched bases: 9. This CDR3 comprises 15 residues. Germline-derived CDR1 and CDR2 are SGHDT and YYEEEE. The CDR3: CASSYPGQGSNEQFF. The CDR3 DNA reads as TGTGCCAGCAGTTATCCTGGACAGGGGTCCAATGAGCAGTTCTTC.